The following is a TCR beta chain sequence with its context. The sample belongs to a study of blood T cell repertoires in COVID-19. TCRdb's table, derived via immunoSEQ multiplex PCR, lists solely in-frame clones and lacks some. This sample has more than 250,000 clones; 80% to 90% occur once, and the top ten carry approximately 1.3%. Per the germline V gene, CDR1 is KGHDR and CDR2 is SFDVKD. This CDR3 is 15 amino acids long. The junction had 6 bases not matched to a gene; V was cut back by 6 bases and J by 7 bases. The chain combines TRBV24-1 with TRBJ2-1; 12 bases fit TRBD1. The specimen sequenced was peripheral blood. The sequence was collected from a woman in her forties or fifties with acute or convalescent COVID-19. The CDR3 nucleotides are TGTGCCACCAGTCCAGGGACAGGGGGCGCGAATGAGCAGTTCTTC. As protein: CATSPGTGGANEQFF.